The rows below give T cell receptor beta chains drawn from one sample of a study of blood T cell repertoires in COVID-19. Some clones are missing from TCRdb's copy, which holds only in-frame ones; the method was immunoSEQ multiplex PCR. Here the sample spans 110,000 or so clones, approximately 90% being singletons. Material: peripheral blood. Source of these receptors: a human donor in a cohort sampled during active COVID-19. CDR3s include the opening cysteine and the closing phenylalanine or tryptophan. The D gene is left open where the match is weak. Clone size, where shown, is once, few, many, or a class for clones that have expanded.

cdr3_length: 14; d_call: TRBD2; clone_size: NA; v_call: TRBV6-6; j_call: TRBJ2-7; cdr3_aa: CASTRGGPPYEQYF; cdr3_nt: TGTGCCAGCACTCGGGGGGGACCTCCCTACGAGCAGTACTTC
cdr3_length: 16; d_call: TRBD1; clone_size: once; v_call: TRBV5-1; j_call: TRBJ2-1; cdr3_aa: CASSLGGTGPYNEQFF; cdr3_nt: TGCGCCAGCAGCTTGGGGGGGACAGGGCCCTACAATGAGCAGTTCTTC
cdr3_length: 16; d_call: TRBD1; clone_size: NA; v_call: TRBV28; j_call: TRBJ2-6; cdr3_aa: CASSKQGAAGANVLTF; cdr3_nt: TGTGCCAGCAGTAAACAGGGGGCTGCTGGGGCCAACGTCCTGACTTTC
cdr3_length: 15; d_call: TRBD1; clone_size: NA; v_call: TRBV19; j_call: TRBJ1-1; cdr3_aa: CASSVQGARNTEAFF; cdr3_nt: TGTGCCAGTAGTGTCCAGGGGGCGCGGAACACTGAAGCTTTCTTT
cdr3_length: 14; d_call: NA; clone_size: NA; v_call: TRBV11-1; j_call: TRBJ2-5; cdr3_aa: CASSPGGTTETQYF; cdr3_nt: TGTGCCAGCAGCCCGGGGGGCACTACAGAGACCCAGTACTTC
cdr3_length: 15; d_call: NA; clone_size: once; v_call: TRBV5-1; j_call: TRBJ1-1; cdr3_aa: CASSLGYGRGFEAFF; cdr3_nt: TGCGCCAGCAGCTTGGGGTATGGTCGGGGTTTTGAAGCTTTCTTT
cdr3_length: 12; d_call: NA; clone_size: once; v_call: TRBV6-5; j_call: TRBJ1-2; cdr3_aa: CASTSSSWGYTF; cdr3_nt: TGTGCCAGCACTTCCAGTTCGTGGGGCTACACCTTC
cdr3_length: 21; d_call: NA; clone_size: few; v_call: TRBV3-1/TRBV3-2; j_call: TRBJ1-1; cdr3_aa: CASSQRPLGGSIPRLNTEAFF; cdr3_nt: TGTGCCAGCTCCCAGAGGCCCCTGGGGGGGTCGATCCCCCGTTTGAACACTGAAGCTTTCTTT
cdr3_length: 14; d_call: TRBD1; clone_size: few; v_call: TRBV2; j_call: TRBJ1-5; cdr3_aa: CASSDAGGGQPQHF; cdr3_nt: TGTGCCAGCAGTGACGCAGGGGGCGGACAGCCCCAGCATTTT
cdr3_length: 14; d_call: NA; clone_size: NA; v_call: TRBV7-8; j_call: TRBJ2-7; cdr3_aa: CASSSREFTYEQYF; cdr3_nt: TGTGCCAGCAGCTCCCGGGAATTTACCTACGAGCAGTACTTC
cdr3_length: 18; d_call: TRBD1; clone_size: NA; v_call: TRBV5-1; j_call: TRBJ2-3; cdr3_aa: CASSFLPKGTGGTDTQYF; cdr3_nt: TGCGCCAGCAGCTTCCTACCAAAGGGGACAGGGGGCACAGATACGCAGTATTTT
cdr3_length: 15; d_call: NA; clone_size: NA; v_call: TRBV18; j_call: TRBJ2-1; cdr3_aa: CASSPPARGNNEQFF; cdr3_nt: TGTGCCAGCTCACCACCGGCTAGGGGAAACAATGAGCAGTTCTTC
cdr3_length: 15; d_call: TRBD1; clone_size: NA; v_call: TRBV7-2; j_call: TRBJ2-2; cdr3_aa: CASSSTGFYAGELFF; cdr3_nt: TGTGCCAGCAGCTCGACAGGGTTCTACGCCGGGGAGCTGTTTTTT
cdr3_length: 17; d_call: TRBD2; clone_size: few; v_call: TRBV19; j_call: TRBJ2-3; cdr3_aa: CASSTTPSGTMGDTQYF; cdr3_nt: TGTGCCAGTAGTACCACCCCTAGCGGGACGATGGGGGATACGCAGTATTTT
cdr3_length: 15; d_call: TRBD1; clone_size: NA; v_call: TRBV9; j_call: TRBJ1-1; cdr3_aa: CASSLPVGGGRDAFF; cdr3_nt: TGTGCCAGCAGCTTACCAGTCGGAGGGGGCAGGGACGCTTTCTTT
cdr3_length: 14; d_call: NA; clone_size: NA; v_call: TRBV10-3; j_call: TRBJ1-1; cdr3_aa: CAISDPGWNTEAFF; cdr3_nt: TGTGCCATCAGTGATCCGGGGTGGAACACTGAAGCTTTCTTT
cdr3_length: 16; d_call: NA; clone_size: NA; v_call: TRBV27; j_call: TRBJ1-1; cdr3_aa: CASTARGGGRYTEAFF; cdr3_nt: TGTGCCAGCACCGCTAGGGGTGGGGGGAGGTACACTGAAGCTTTCTTT
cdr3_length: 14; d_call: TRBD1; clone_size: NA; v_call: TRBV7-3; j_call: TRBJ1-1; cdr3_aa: CASRGQGADTEAFF; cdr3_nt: TGTGCCAGCAGGGGACAGGGGGCGGATACTGAAGCTTTCTTT
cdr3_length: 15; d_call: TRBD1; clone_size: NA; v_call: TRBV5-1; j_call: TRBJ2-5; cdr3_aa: CASSPGQPNQETQYF; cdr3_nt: TGCGCCAGCAGCCCGGGACAGCCTAACCAAGAGACCCAGTACTTC
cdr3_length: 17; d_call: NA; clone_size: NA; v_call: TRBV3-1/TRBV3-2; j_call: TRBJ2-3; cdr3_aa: CASSQEETVPSTDTQYF; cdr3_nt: TGTGCCAGCAGCCAAGAGGAGACGGTTCCTAGCACAGATACGCAGTATTTT
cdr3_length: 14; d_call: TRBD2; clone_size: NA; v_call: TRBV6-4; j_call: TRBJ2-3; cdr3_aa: CASSEGGGTDTQYF; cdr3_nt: TGTGCCAGCAGTGAGGGGGGGGGAACAGATACGCAGTATTTT
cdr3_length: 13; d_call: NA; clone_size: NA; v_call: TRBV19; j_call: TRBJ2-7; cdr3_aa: CASSQVSSYEQYF; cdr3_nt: TGTGCCAGTAGCCAGGTCAGCTCCTACGAGCAGTACTTC
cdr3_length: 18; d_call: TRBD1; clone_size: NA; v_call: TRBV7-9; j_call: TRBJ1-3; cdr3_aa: CASSSDDWTGRSGNTIYF; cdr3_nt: TGTGCCAGCAGCTCGGACGACTGGACAGGGCGCTCTGGAAACACCATATATTTT
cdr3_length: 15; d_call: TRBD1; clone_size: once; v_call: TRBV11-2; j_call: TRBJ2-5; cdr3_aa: CASSYRGLREETQYF; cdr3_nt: TGTGCCAGCAGCTACAGGGGGCTAAGGGAAGAGACCCAGTACTTC
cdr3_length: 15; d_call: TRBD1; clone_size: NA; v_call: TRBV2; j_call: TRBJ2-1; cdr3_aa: CASKTGTGNYNEQFF; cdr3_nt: TGTGCCAGCAAAACCGGGACAGGGAACTACAATGAGCAGTTCTTC
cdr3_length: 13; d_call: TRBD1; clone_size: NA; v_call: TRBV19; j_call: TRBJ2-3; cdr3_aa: CASRGQNTDTQYF; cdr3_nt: TGTGCCAGTAGGGGACAGAACACAGATACGCAGTATTTT
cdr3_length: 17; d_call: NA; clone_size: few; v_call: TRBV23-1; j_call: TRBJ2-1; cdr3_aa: CASTPSERNLTNNEQFF; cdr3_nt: TGCGCCAGCACCCCAAGTGAGCGCAATCTTACTAACAATGAGCAGTTCTTC
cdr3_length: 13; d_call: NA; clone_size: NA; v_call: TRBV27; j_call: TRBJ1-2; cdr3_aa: CASSLSPNYGYTF; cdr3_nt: TGTGCCAGCAGTTTATCTCCGAACTATGGCTACACCTTC
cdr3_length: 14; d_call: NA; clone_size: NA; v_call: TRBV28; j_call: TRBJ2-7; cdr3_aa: CASSFRGASYEQYF; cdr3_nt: TGTGCCAGCAGTTTCCGGGGGGCCTCCTACGAGCAGTACTTC
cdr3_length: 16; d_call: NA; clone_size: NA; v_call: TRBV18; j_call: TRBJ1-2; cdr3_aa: CASEEAGAQTNYGYTF; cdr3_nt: TGTGCCAGCGAGGAGGCAGGGGCGCAAACTAACTATGGCTACACCTTC
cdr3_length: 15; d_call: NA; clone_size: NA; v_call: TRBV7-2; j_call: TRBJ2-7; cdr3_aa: CASSLQGNPIDEQYF; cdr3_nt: TGTGCCAGCAGCCTACAGGGAAACCCTATCGACGAGCAGTACTTC
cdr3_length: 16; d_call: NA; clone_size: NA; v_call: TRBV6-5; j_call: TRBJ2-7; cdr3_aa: CASSLPISGNSYEQYF; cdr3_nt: TGTGCCAGCAGTTTACCCATTAGCGGAAACTCCTACGAGCAGTACTTC